This is a list of T cell receptor beta chains from one sample in a study of T cells after somatic rescue of genetic block. The repertoire was sequenced with immunoSEQ multiplex PCR; TCRdb's copy has only in-frame clones and lacks some. The table lists about 70,000 clones, roughly nine tenths of them singletons, with approximately 3% in the top ten. Sequenced sample: peripheral blood mononuclear cells (PBMCs). The source of these receptors is a man in his forties. The CDR3 runs from the conserved cysteine through the conserved F or W. A D gene is named only where the DNA matches it firmly. Clone size is not always given. Where it is, it says once, few, many or a class for expanded clones.

j_call,clone_size,d_call,v_call,cdr3_aa,cdr3_nt
TRBJ1-4,-,-,TRBV18,CASSPSQGLGEKLFF,TGTGCCAGCTCACCGTCTCAGGGGTTGGGGGAAAAACTGTTTTTT
TRBJ1-2,-,-,TRBV2,CASRERGYGGYTF,TGTGCCAGCAGGGAGCGGGGCTACGGTGGCTACACCTTC
TRBJ2-5,-,TRBD1,TRBV5-1,CASRSGQGAQETQYF,TGCGCCAGCAGGTCAGGACAGGGAGCCCAAGAGACCCAGTACTTC
TRBJ1-5,-,-,TRBV5-6,CASSLAPLNQPQHF,TGTGCCAGCAGCTTGGCGCCCTTGAATCAGCCCCAGCATTTT
TRBJ1-2,-,-,TRBV5-8,CASSLGTGFYGYTF,TGTGCCAGCAGCTTGGGAACGGGTTTCTATGGCTACACCTTC
TRBJ2-5,-,-,TRBV18,CASSPPTVSQETQYF,TGTGCCAGCTCACCACCGACAGTTTCTCAAGAGACCCAGTACTTC
TRBJ1-5,-,-,TRBV2,CASSPRGGEVNQPQHF,TGTGCCAGCAGTCCCCGGGGAGGGGAGGTCAATCAGCCCCAGCATTTT
TRBJ2-7,-,TRBD2,TRBV9,CASSAKREGYEQYF,TGTGCCAGCTCAGCCAAGCGGGAGGGCTACGAGCAGTACTTC
TRBJ1-1,few,-,TRBV29-1,CSVVRQGGNTEAFF,TGCAGCGTTGTTCGGCAGGGCGGAAACACTGAAGCTTTCTTT
TRBJ1-2,-,-,TRBV19,CASSSNAPLLSYTF,TGTGCCAGTAGTAGTAACGCCCCTTTGTTGAGCTACACCTTC
TRBJ2-7,-,-,TRBV21-1,CASSSGTSGRKEQYF,TGTGCCAGCAGCTCCGGGACTAGCGGGAGGAAGGAGCAGTACTTC
TRBJ2-4,once,-,TRBV19,CASSTRVSLGNIQYF,TGTGCCAGTAGTACCAGGGTCAGTCTCGGAAACATTCAGTACTTC
TRBJ2-3,-,TRBD2,TRBV4-3,CASSQDPSGSTYTDTQYF,TGCGCCAGCAGCCAAGATCCTAGCGGAAGTACTTACACAGATACGCAGTATTTT
TRBJ2-2,-,TRBD2,TRBV2,CASKREMVNTGELFF,TGTGCCAGCAAGCGGGAGATGGTGAACACCGGGGAGCTGTTTTTT
TRBJ2-2,-,-,TRBV27,CASSYLTGELFF,TGTGCCAGCAGCTACCTCACCGGGGAGCTGTTTTTT
TRBJ2-7,-,-,TRBV5-6,CASSLGLFYEQYF,TGTGCCAGCAGCTTGGGTCTTTTTTACGAGCAGTACTTC
TRBJ1-6,-,TRBD1,TRBV6-1,CASFQGARRGSPLHF,TGTGCCAGCTTTCAGGGGGCCCGAAGAGGGTCACCCCTCCACTTT
TRBJ1-1,once,-,TRBV18,CASSLHRNTEAFF,TGTGCCAGCTCCCTACACCGGAACACTGAAGCTTTCTTT
TRBJ2-5,-,-,TRBV5-4,CASSGQNGERETQYF,TGTGCCAGCAGCGGACAAAACGGAGAGAGAGAGACCCAGTACTTC
TRBJ1-1,-,-,TRBV11-2,CASSLESRLSGTEAFF,TGTGCCAGCAGCTTAGAGAGCAGGCTGTCGGGCACTGAAGCTTTCTTT
TRBJ2-1,-,TRBD1,TRBV6-4,CASSDSTGGSEQFF,TGTGCCAGCAGTGACTCGACAGGGGGAAGTGAGCAGTTCTTC
TRBJ1-4,few,-,TRBV2,CASSESGVNNEKLFF,TGTGCCAGCAGTGAATCCGGGGTTAATAATGAAAAACTGTTTTTT
TRBJ2-7,-,TRBD2,TRBV29-1,CSVEDYGGRPYEQYF,TGCAGCGTTGAAGATTATGGCGGGAGACCCTACGAGCAGTACTTC
TRBJ2-5,-,-,TRBV7-9,CASSLALVRGPETQYF,TGTGCCAGCAGCTTAGCGCTTGTCCGGGGGCCAGAGACCCAGTACTTC
TRBJ1-2,-,TRBD1,TRBV5-1,CASSLEGTGDYGYTF,TGCGCCAGCAGCTTGGAAGGGACAGGGGACTATGGCTACACCTTC
TRBJ1-4,-,TRBD1,TRBV7-8,CASSPSRTGDEKLFF,TGTGCCAGCAGCCCGAGCAGGACAGGGGATGAAAAACTGTTTTTT
TRBJ2-7,-,-,TRBV27,CASSFGGGYEQYF,TGTGCCAGCAGTTTCGGGGGCGGCTACGAGCAGTACTTC
TRBJ2-1,-,-,TRBV27,CASSGSGGSYNEQFF,TGTGCCAGCAGTGGTTCGGGTGGGTCCTACAATGAGCAGTTCTTC
TRBJ2-7,-,-,TRBV12-1,CASSFRLASYEQYF,TGTGCCAGCAGCTTTAGACTAGCCTCCTACGAGCAGTACTTC
TRBJ2-7,once,TRBD1,TRBV6-5,CASRGDREDEQYF,TGTGCCAGCAGGGGGGACAGGGAGGACGAGCAGTACTTC
TRBJ2-5,-,TRBD2,TRBV5-4,CASSLETSGAEETQYF,TGTGCCAGCAGCTTGGAGACTAGCGGGGCCGAAGAGACCCAGTACTTC
TRBJ1-6,-,TRBD1,TRBV6-1,CASSATGENSPLHF,TGTGCCAGCAGCGCGACAGGGGAAAATTCACCCCTCCACTTT
TRBJ1-5,-,-,TRBV19,CASSQQEHQPQHF,TGTGCCAGTAGTCAGCAGGAACATCAGCCCCAGCATTTT
TRBJ1-1,-,TRBD1,TRBV27,CASSAGQGYEAFF,TGTGCCAGCAGTGCAGGACAGGGGTATGAAGCTTTCTTT
TRBJ2-7,-,TRBD1,TRBV6-5,CASRPGQRSYEQYF,TGTGCCAGCAGACCGGGACAGCGCTCCTACGAGCAGTACTTC
TRBJ2-7,-,TRBD1,TRBV10-1,CASSEDRVHEQYF,TGCGCCAGCAGTGAGGACAGGGTTCACGAGCAGTACTTC
TRBJ2-7,-,-,TRBV10-1,CASSELRSTGQYF,TGCGCCAGCAGTGAACTGAGATCGACGGGGCAGTACTTC
TRBJ2-1,-,-,TRBV7-7,CASSRPGYNEQFF,TGTGCCAGCAGTCGCCCAGGGTACAATGAGCAGTTCTTC
TRBJ2-7,-,-,TRBV10-1,CASSVLQPSYEQYF,TGCGCCAGCAGTGTTTTACAGCCCTCCTACGAGCAGTACTTC
TRBJ2-7,-,-,TRBV11-2,CASSLGSAYEQYF,TGTGCCAGCAGCCTCGGGTCCGCCTACGAGCAGTACTTC
TRBJ2-3,-,TRBD2,TRBV9,CASSVDLGERGTSGDTQYF,TGTGCCAGCAGCGTAGACTTAGGGGAGCGGGGCACGAGTGGGGATACGCAGTATTTT
TRBJ1-1,-,TRBD1,TRBV5-1,CASSLVQGRPEAFF,TGCGCCAGCAGCTTGGTACAGGGGCGCCCTGAAGCTTTCTTT
TRBJ2-3,-,TRBD1,TRBV5-1,CASTPGTGTSTDTQYF,TGCGCCAGCACCCCCGGGACAGGGACTAGCACAGATACGCAGTATTTT
TRBJ2-3,-,-,TRBV30,CAWSADTDTQYF,TGTGCCTGGAGTGCGGACACAGATACGCAGTATTTT
TRBJ2-1,-,TRBD2,TRBV5-1,CASSWTPSGTTYNEQFF,TGCGCCAGCAGCTGGACTCCTAGCGGGACGACCTACAATGAGCAGTTCTTC
TRBJ2-1,-,-,TRBV5-1,CASSWGVGPFNEQFF,TGCGCCAGCAGCTGGGGAGTGGGGCCCTTCAATGAGCAGTTCTTC
TRBJ2-4,-,TRBD2,TRBV4-3,CASSQEWGGTSPKNIQYF,TGCGCCAGCAGCCAAGAATGGGGGGGGACTAGCCCCAAAAACATTCAGTACTTC
TRBJ2-1,-,-,TRBV19,CASSIGQATGRNEQFF,TGTGCCAGTAGTATAGGCCAGGCCACAGGGCGGAATGAGCAGTTCTTC
TRBJ2-3,-,TRBD1,TRBV5-1,CASSLLGQGSFTDTQYF,TGCGCCAGCAGCCTTCTTGGACAGGGGAGTTTCACAGATACGCAGTATTTT
TRBJ1-6,few,-,TRBV6-1,CASSERGTVTSPLHF,TGTGCCAGCAGTGAACGGGGGACGGTTACTTCACCCCTCCACTTT
TRBJ1-1,-,TRBD1,TRBV5-1,CASSPTTGGATEAFF,TGCGCCAGCAGCCCTACGACAGGGGGCGCGACTGAAGCTTTCTTT
TRBJ2-7,-,TRBD1,TRBV11-2,CASSLDSRDRGDEQYF,TGTGCCAGCAGCTTAGACTCAAGGGACAGGGGCGACGAGCAGTACTTC
TRBJ2-5,-,TRBD2,TRBV7-7,CASSHSGGGETQYF,TGTGCTAGCAGTCATAGCGGGGGCGGAGAGACCCAGTACTTC
TRBJ2-7,-,-,TRBV19,CASSIGGQWGYEQYF,TGTGCCAGTAGTATAGGGGGCCAGTGGGGCTACGAGCAGTACTTC
TRBJ2-7,-,-,TRBV6-1,CATPSRDSSYEQYF,TGTGCCACCCCGTCCCGGGATAGCTCCTACGAGCAGTACTTC